The source of this T cell receptor (beta chain) is a study of CD8 T cells in Susac syndrome. About the research overall: Patients with Susac syndrome were therapy-naive, on corticosteroids, or on intravenous immunoglobulin alone at the time that blood was drawn.

After extraction with the RNeasy kit, 0.5 to 1 ug of the RNA was reverse transcribed using random hexamers. MiXCR was run by TCRdb on the immunoSEQ multiplex PCR reads, yielding one entry per CDR3 protein. The sample includes 240,000 or so distinct CDR3 sequences, roughly 95% of them seen just once. Blood CD8+ and CD4+ T cells underwent high-throughput TCR beta sequencing. Negative isolation yielded the CD8+ and CD4+ T cells, while FACS enriched the TEMRA cells. This clonotype was obtained from a human donor with Susac syndrome. The sample comprised CD4+ T cells from PBMCs.

The CDR3 sequence is CASSLGTGRIGEQFF. For the CDR3, the DNA is TGTGCCAGCTCACTCGGGACAGGGCGTATCGGGGAGCAGTTCTTC. The chain recombines TRBV18 with TRBJ2-1; 9 nucleotides line up with TRBD1. The V segment lost 4 bases and the J segment 10 bases; nucleotides outside the gene matches: 11. The CDR3 sequence is 15 residues long. Per germline, CDR1 KGHSH and CDR2 LQKENI.